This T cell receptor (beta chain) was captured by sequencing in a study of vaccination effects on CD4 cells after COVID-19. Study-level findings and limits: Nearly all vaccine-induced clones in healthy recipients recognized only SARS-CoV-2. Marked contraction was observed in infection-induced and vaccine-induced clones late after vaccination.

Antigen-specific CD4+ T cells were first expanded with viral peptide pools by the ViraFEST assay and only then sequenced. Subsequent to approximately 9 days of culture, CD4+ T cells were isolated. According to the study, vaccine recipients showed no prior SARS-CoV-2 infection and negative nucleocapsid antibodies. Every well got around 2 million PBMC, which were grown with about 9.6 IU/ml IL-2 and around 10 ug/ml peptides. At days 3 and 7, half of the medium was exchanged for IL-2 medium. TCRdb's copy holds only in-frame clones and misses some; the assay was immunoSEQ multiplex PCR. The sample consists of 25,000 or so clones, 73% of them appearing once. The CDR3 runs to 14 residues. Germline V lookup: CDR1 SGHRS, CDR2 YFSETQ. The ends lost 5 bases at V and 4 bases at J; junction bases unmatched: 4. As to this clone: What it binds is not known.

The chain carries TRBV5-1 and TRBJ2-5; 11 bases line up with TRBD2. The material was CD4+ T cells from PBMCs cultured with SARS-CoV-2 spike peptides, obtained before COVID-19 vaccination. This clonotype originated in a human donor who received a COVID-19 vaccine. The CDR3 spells CASRPGLAGETQYF. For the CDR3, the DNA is TGCGCCAGCAGACCTGGACTAGCGGGAGAGACCCAGTACTTC.